The T cell receptor (beta chain) under discussion was sequenced for a study of neoadjuvant anti-PD-1 for oral cavity cancer. Libraries were prepared by immunoSEQ multiplex PCR; TCRdb keeps only in-frame clonotypes and omits some of them. The sample records 75,000 or so clones, 84% being singletons. The source of this sequence is a person between 35 and 79 years old with oral cavity squamous cell carcinoma. The sample consisted of PBMCs, taken before nivolumab (anti-PD-1) treatment.

CDR3 region: CASSQGDGYTF. The DNA for the CDR3 is TGTGCCAGCAGCCAGGGAGATGGCTACACCTTC. The rearrangement joins TRBV6-5 to TRBJ1-2; possible D gene TRBD1, 5 bases. The germline V gene encodes CDR1 MNHEY and CDR2 SVGAGI. This CDR3 comprises 11 residues. Trimming left V 6 bases short and J 6 bases short, with 8 bases between.